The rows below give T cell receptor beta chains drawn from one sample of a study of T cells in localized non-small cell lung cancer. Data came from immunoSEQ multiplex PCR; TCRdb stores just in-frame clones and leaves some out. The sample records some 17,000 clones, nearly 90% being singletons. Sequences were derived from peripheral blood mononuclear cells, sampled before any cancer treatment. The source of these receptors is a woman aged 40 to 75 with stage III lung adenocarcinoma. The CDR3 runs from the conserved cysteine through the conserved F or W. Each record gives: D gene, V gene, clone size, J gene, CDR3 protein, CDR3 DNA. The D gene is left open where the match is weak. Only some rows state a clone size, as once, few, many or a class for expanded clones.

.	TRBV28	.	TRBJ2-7	CASSLERVFSYEQYF	TGTGCCAGCAGTTTAGAGCGGGTGTTCTCCTACGAGCAGTACTTC
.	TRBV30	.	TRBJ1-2	CAWSARGPYGYTF	TGTGCCTGGAGTGCCAGAGGTCCCTATGGCTACACCTTC
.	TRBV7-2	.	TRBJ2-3	CASLTTDTQYF	TGTGCCAGCTTAACCACAGATACGCAGTATTTT
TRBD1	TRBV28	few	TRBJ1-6	CASSTLGQGEFNSPLHF	TGTGCCAGCAGCACCCTTGGACAGGGAGAATTTAATTCACCCCTCCACTTT
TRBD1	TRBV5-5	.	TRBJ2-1	CASSFKDRGGEQFF	TGTGCCAGCAGCTTTAAGGACAGGGGTGGAGAGCAGTTCTTC
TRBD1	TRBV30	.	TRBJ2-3	CAWSGTGVGTDTQYF	TGTGCCTGGAGTGGGACAGGGGTTGGCACAGATACGCAGTATTTT
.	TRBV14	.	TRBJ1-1	CASSQGNTEAFF	TGTGCCAGCAGCCAAGGGAACACTGAAGCTTTCTTT
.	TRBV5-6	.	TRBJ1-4	CASSLGPLTNEKLFF	TGTGCCAGCAGCTTGGGCCCCCTAACTAATGAAAAACTGTTTTTT
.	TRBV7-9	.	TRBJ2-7	CASSPQNWGKYEQYF	TGTGCCAGCAGCCCCCAGAACTGGGGAAAATACGAGCAGTACTTC
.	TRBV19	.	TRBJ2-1	CASSILQGRTLNEQFF	TGTGCCAGTAGTATACTTCAGGGACGTACGCTAAATGAGCAGTTCTTC
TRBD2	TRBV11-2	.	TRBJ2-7	CASSFIRTSGRSSYEQYF	TGTGCCAGCAGCTTTATCAGGACTAGCGGGAGGAGCTCCTACGAGCAGTACTTC
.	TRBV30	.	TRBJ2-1	CAWSGDNEQFF	TGTGCCTGGAGCGGGGACAATGAGCAGTTCTTC
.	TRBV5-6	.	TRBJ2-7	CASSSQGFYEQYF	TGTGCCAGCAGCTCGCAGGGTTTTTACGAGCAGTACTTC
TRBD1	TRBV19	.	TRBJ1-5	CASSIAGTDSNQPQHF	TGTGCCAGTAGTATAGCCGGGACAGATAGCAATCAGCCCCAGCATTTT
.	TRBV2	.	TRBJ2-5	CASSTPRETQYF	TGTGCCAGCAGTACTCCTAGGGAGACCCAGTACTTC
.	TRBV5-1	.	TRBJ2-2	CASSGNIPSNGGELFF	TGCGCCAGCAGCGGGAACATCCCCTCCAATGGCGGGGAGCTGTTTTTT
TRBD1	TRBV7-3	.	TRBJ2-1	CASSFTGGREQFF	TGTGCCAGCAGCTTTACAGGGGGCCGGGAGCAGTTCTTC
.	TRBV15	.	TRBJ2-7	CATSRDMTYEQYF	TGTGCCACCAGCAGAGATATGACCTACGAGCAGTACTTC
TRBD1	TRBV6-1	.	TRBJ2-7	CASSEGTGSSYEQYF	TGTGCCAGCAGTGAAGGGACAGGGAGCTCCTACGAGCAGTACTTC
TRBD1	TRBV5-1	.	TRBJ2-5	CASSRPGQQETQYF	TGCGCCAGCAGCCGCCCGGGACAGCAAGAGACCCAGTACTTC
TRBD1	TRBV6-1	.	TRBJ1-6	CASRTGTAYNSPLHF	TGTGCCAGCAGGACGGGGACAGCTTATAATTCACCCCTCCACTTT
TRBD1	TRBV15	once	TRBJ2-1	CATQGTEYNEQFF	TGTGCCACCCAGGGGACAGAGTACAATGAGCAGTTCTTC
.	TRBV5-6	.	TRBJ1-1	CASSVNTEAFF	TGTGCCAGCAGCGTCAACACTGAAGCTTTCTTT
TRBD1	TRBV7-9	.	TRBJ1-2	CASSSPSRDRDGYTF	TGTGCCAGCAGCTCCCCCTCTAGAGACAGGGACGGCTACACCTTC
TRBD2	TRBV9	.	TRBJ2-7	CASSVASGSQEQYF	TGTGCCAGCAGCGTAGCGAGCGGGAGTCAAGAGCAGTACTTC
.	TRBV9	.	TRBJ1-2	CASSVTGNYGYTF	TGTGCCAGCAGCGTAACAGGGAACTATGGCTACACCTTC
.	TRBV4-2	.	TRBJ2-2	CASSQDPTAPGELFF	TGTGCCAGCAGCCAAGATCCCACAGCTCCTGGGGAGCTGTTTTTT
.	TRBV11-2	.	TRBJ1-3	CASSFRSLGRNGNTIYF	TGTGCCAGCAGCTTTAGATCTCTGGGGAGGAACGGAAACACCATATATTTT
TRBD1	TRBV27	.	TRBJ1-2	CASSRTGLNYGYTF	TGTGCCAGCAGTCGGACAGGGCTTAACTATGGCTACACCTTC
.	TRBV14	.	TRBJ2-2	CASSHILQGSPPTGELFF	TGTGCCAGCAGCCATATCCTACAGGGAAGTCCCCCCACCGGGGAGCTGTTTTTT
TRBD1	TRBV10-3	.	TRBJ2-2	CAIQTGFTGELFF	TGTGCCATCCAGACAGGGTTCACCGGGGAGCTGTTTTTT
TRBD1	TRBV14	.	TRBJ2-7	CASSQSGTGAREQYF	TGTGCCAGCAGCCAATCCGGGACAGGGGCAAGGGAGCAGTACTTC